Shown below are 26 T cell receptor beta chains from a single sample sequenced in a study of response to subunit inactivated influenza vaccine. TCRdb itself ran the RT-PCR reads through MiXCR, one entry per CDR3 protein. The sample has roughly 460,000 distinct CDR3 sequences; over 9.5% are singletons. The source material was PBMCs from blood, sampled about 40 days after vaccination. The receptors derive from a man aged 50 to 59 who received an inactivated influenza vaccine.

Notes on this clonotype: This clone may be a read error of a much larger clone one base away. V and J are TRBV6-5 and TRBJ2-7, with D uncertain. Germline loops: CDR1 MNHEY, CDR2 SVGAGI. The CDR3 runs 11 residues. V was trimmed by 10 bases and J by 4 bases, leaving 11 bases between them. CDR3: CATQELYEQYF. The CDR3 nucleotides read TGTGCCACCCAGGAACTATACGAGCAGTACTTC.

This clonotype was detected many times. This rearrangement joins TRBV5-1 to TRBJ1-1; 10 nucleotides match TRBD1. CDR3 size: 17 residues. V shed 2 bases, J shed 1 base, and the junction held 8 bases outside the gene matches. Germline CDR1 reads SGHRS; CDR2 reads YFSETQ. The CDR3: CASSFGTGAGPNTEAFF. The CDR3 DNA sequence: TGCGCCAGCAGCTTCGGGACAGGGGCCGGGCCGAACACTGAAGCTTTCTTT. Using reference TRBV5-1 and TRBJ1-1 for the parts outside the CDR3, the full variable domain is KAGVTQTPRYLIKTRGQQVTLSCSPISGHRSVSWYQQTPGQGLQFLFEYFSETQRNKGNFPGRFSGRQFSNSRSEMNVSTLELGDSALYLCASSFGTGAGPNTEAFFGQGTRLTVV.

This clonotype has ten or more counts. The J gene is TRBJ1-2, the V gene TRBV3-1; D remains ambiguous. Trimming took off 1 base at V and 4 bases at J, with 7 bases between the two ends. This CDR3 has 13 residues. The germline V gene has CDR1 LGHDT and CDR2 YNNKEL (reference sequence). This CDR3 is CASSQVALYGYTF. For the CDR3, the DNA is TGTGCCAGCAGCCAAGTTGCACTCTATGGCTACACCTTC.

In this sample, this clonotype turned up many times. This sequence joins TRBV12-3 or TRBV12-4 and TRBJ2-1, with 11 bases aligning to TRBD2. This CDR3 region has 16 residues. Trimming took 5 bases from V and 7 from J; bases not matched to a gene: 10. CDR3 sequence reads: CASSPGPGLAVNEQFF. The CDR3 nucleotides read TGTGCCAGCAGTCCGGGTCCGGGACTAGCGGTTAATGAGCAGTTCTTC.

This clonotype was seen only a few times. This chain links TRBV4-1 with TRBJ2-7; 12 bases map to TRBD1. This CDR3 spans 17 amino acids. CDR1 and CDR2 from the germline V gene are MGHRA and YSYEKL. Germline trimming cut 4 bases from V and 3 bases from J; bases unmatched to any gene: 10. CDR3 protein: CASSPQTGTGGFYEQYF. CDR3 nucleotides: TGCGCCAGCAGCCCCCAAACCGGGACAGGGGGCTTCTACGAGCAGTACTTC.

In its sample, this clonotype was seen many times. The V gene is TRBV7-8, the J gene TRBJ2-1; no clear D gene. Germline assignment: CDR1 SGHVS and CDR2 FQNEAQ. Deletions cut 0 bases from V and 8 bases from J, with 14 bases between. The CDR3 consists of 15 residues. This CDR3 reads CASSLAPVGGDEQFF. The CDR3 nucleotides read TGTGCCAGCAGCTTAGCCCCGGTCGGTGGGGATGAGCAGTTCTTC.

Only a few counts were recorded for this clonotype. The V call is TRBV7-9, the J call TRBJ2-7; D not resolved. Trimming pared 0 bases from V and 6 bases from J, leaving 18 bases between. The CDR3 runs to 16 residues. CDR1 is SEHNR and CDR2 is FQNEAQ in the germline V gene (reference sequence). This chain's CDR3 is CASSLASRTKGREQYF. CDR3 nucleotides: TGTGCCAGCAGCTTAGCGAGCCGGACGAAAGGGCGCGAGCAGTACTTC.

The chain recombines TRBV7-9 with TRBJ2-7; D gene unclear. The ends were cut back, 4 bases at V and 3 bases at J, with 16 bases in the middle. CDR1 and CDR2 from the germline V gene are SEHNR and FQNEAQ (reference sequence). The CDR3 covers 15 residues. The CDR3 sequence is CASSSRIGPNYEQYF. The CDR3 region has the DNA TGTGCCAGCAGCTCCCGGATTGGGCCGAACTACGAGCAGTACTTC.

The chain combines TRBV5-4 with TRBJ2-1; 7 positions match TRBD2. V lost 1 base to trimming and J lost 8 bases; unmatched junction nucleotides: 9. The CDR3 totals 15 residues. The germline V gene has CDR1 SGHNT and CDR2 YYREEE (reference sequence). The CDR3 DNA is TGTGCCAGCAGCTTGAACAGCGGGATCGCCCATGAGCAGTTCTTC. Residues: CASSLNSGIAHEQFF.

This clonotype was seen a few times. This sequence joins TRBV12-3 or TRBV12-4 and TRBJ2-3, with 13 bases that match TRBD2. Losses at the gene ends were 5 bases for V and 6 bases for J; bases not matched to a gene: 11. The CDR3 runs 17 residues. The CDR3 loop reads CASSPRLAGGGGDTQYF. The CDR3 DNA reads TGTGCCAGCAGTCCGCGACTAGCGGGAGGAGGAGGGGATACGCAGTATTTT.

Only a few counts were recorded for this clonotype. The chain couples TRBV5-1 to TRBJ2-7, with D tentatively TRBD1 or TRBD2 (6 bases each). Germline V gives CDR1 SGHRS, CDR2 YFSETQ. The V gene lost 4 bases and the J gene lost 6 bases, with 17 bases spanning the gap. This CDR3 region has 14 residues. CDR3 nucleotides: TGCGCCAGCAGCGTTAACGACGGGGGCTCCGAGCAGTACTTC. This gives the protein CASSVNDGGSEQYF.

This clonotype has at least ten counts. V is TRBV7-2 and J is TRBJ2-7; 7 nucleotides align to TRBD1. The V gene's germline CDR1 is SGHTA and CDR2 FQGNSA. This CDR3 region has 15 residues. The V gene end was trimmed by 6 bases and the J gene end by 4 bases; junction bases not matched to a gene: 12. The CDR3 nucleotides are TGTGCCAGCAGTCCTTCGGGGACAGTACTTTACGAGCAGTACTTC. Protein product: CASSPSGTVLYEQYF.

Ten or more counts support this clonotype. The V and J genes are TRBV29-1 and TRBJ2-7, with no clear D. Germline CDR1 SQVTM, CDR2 ANQGSEA. The CDR3 is made up of 14 amino acids. Trimming shortened V by 2 bases and J by 0 bases, and 11 bases separated the two germline ends. CDR3: CSVETHGSSYEQYF. Written as DNA, the CDR3 is TGCAGCGTTGAAACCCATGGTAGCTCCTACGAGCAGTACTTC.

This clonotype was found many times. The chain joins TRBV10-3 to TRBJ1-1, with D hard to call. Germline assignment: CDR1 ENHRY and CDR2 SYGVKD. V was pared by 4 bases and J by 3 bases, with 12 bases between. The CDR3 extends over 14 amino acids. CDR3: CAISVRVGDTEAFF. Here the CDR3 DNA reads TGTGCCATCAGTGTGAGAGTTGGGGACACTGAAGCTTTCTTT.

This clonotype was seen only a few times. V is TRBV12-3 or TRBV12-4 and J is TRBJ2-7, with 8 bases lining up with TRBD2. V gave up 2 bases and J gave up 3 bases; unmatched junction bases: 6. The CDR3 has 15 residues. Here the CDR3 reads CASSLKAGELYEQYF. Here the CDR3 DNA reads TGTGCCAGCAGTTTAAAAGCGGGAGAGCTCTACGAGCAGTACTTC.

J is TRBJ2-1 and V is TRBV18, with no clear D. Trimming removed 0 bases from V and 10 bases from J, with 4 bases in between. Germline V lookup: CDR1 KGHSH, CDR2 LQKENI. The CDR3 has 11 residues. CDR3 sequence reads: CASSPPGEQFF. The CDR3, as DNA: TGTGCCAGCTCACCACCCGGCGAGCAGTTCTTC.

A few counts support this clonotype. The chain is built from TRBV20-1 and TRBJ2-5, with a tentative D call TRBD1 (6 bases). Germline values: CDR1 DFQATT, CDR2 SNEGSKA (reference sequence). The CDR3 is 16 residues long. With 3 bases removed from V and 4 bases from J, the gap between germline ends came to 21 bases. CDR3: CSARTWGPGSLETQYF. CDR3 bases: TGCAGTGCTAGGACCTGGGGGCCAGGCAGTCTAGAGACCCAGTACTTC.

The chain carries TRBV28 and TRBJ2-5; TRBD1 matches 11 bases. CDR1 MDHEN and CDR2 SYDVKM come from the germline V gene. Germline trimming cut 3 bases from V and 3 bases from J; bases unmatched to any gene: 6. The CDR3 is 16 residues long. The CDR3 protein is CASSLDSGQGEETQYF. CDR3 nucleotides: TGTGCCAGCAGTTTGGATTCGGGACAGGGGGAAGAGACCCAGTACTTC.

The chain links TRBV27 to TRBJ1-2; 11 positions agree with TRBD1. Germline V gives CDR1 MNHEY, CDR2 SMNVEV (reference sequence). This CDR3 comprises 15 residues. V was clipped by 5 bases and J by 4 bases; unmatched bases: 6. DNA for the CDR3: TGTGCCAGCAGTCCAGGGACAGGGGGGTTCTATGGCTACACCTTC. Protein sequence: CASSPGTGGFYGYTF.

The rearrangement links TRBV6-2 or TRBV6-3 to TRBJ2-1; weak D call: TRBD2 (6 bases). The CDR3 has 18 amino acids. Deletions cut 2 bases from V and 0 bases from J, with 17 bases between. CDR1 is MNHEY, CDR2 SVGEGT, per germline. The CDR3 here is CASSYPLGGASSYNEQFF. DNA for the CDR3: TGTGCCAGCAGTTACCCACTAGGAGGGGCGAGCTCCTACAATGAGCAGTTCTTC.

This clonotype occurred a few times. The rearrangement uses TRBV28 and TRBJ2-1; 10 nucleotides match TRBD1. CDR1 is MDHEN, CDR2 SYDVKM, per germline. The ends lost 6 bases at V and 6 bases at J; junction bases unmatched: 8. CDR3 size: 15 residues. CDR3 coding DNA: TGTGCCAGCAGCACGGTGGGACAGGGGATCAATGAGCAGTTCTTC. It yields the protein CASSTVGQGINEQFF.

In this sample, this clonotype turned up many times. This rearrangement joins TRBV12-3 or TRBV12-4 to TRBJ1-5; no firm D call. The CDR3 consists of 14 residues. Trimming removed 6 bases from V and 7 bases from J, with 16 bases in between. The CDR3 region is CASSFDMGGQPQHF. In DNA, the CDR3 is TGTGCCAGCAGCTTCGACATGGGAGGGCAGCCCCAGCATTTT.

This clonotype was counted a few times. The chain couples TRBV10-3 to TRBJ2-3; 10 bases line up with TRBD2. V shed 2 bases and J 2 bases; nucleotides not matched to a gene: 7. From germline, CDR1 is ENHRY and CDR2 SYGVKD. The CDR3 covers 17 residues. The CDR3 loop is CAISEEGGLAITDTQYF. CDR3 sequence (DNA): TGTGCCATCAGTGAGGAAGGGGGACTAGCGATCACAGATACGCAGTATTTT.

This clonotype was counted between two and nine times. The chain is built from TRBV3-1 and TRBJ1-1; possible D gene TRBD1, 6 bases. The germline V gene has CDR1 LGHDT and CDR2 YNNKEL (reference sequence). Trimming left V 2 bases short and J 2 bases short, with 24 bases between. This CDR3 spans 19 amino acids. CDR3: CASSQLTRILGAANTEAFF. In DNA, the CDR3 is TGTGCCAGCAGCCAACTTACGCGCATTTTGGGGGCGGCCAACACTGAAGCTTTCTTT.

This clonotype showed up many times. CDR3 residues: CASSPDRVEIGELFF. Here the CDR3 DNA reads TGTGCCAGCAGCCCTGACAGGGTTGAGATCGGGGAGCTGTTTTTT. The chain combines TRBV5-6 with TRBJ2-2; 7 bases map to TRBD1. J was trimmed by 7 bases and V by 4 bases; bases with no gene match: 10. This CDR3 contains 15 residues. Germline CDR1 SGHDT, CDR2 YYEEEE.

The CDR3 DNA reads as TGTGCCAGCAGCTTTCCGGGACTGCAAGGATATGGCTACACCTTC. It specifies CASSFPGLQGYGYTF. The V gene is TRBV7-9, the J gene TRBJ1-2; maybe TRBD1 (5 bases). The CDR3 has 15 residues. V was trimmed by 3 bases and J by 5 bases, leaving 16 bases between them. Germline lookup yields CDR1 SEHNR and CDR2 FQNEAQ (reference sequence). Complete variable domain (other parts from reference TRBV7-9 and TRBJ1-2): DTGVSQNPRHKITKRGQNVTFRCDPISEHNRLYWYRQTLGQGPEFLTYFQNEAQLEKSRLLSDRFSAERPKGSFSTLEIQRTEQGDSAMYLCASSFPGLQGYGYTFGSGTRLTVV.